Presented here are 26 T cell receptor beta chains from one specimen sequenced in a study of blood T cell repertoires in COVID-19. Clones were sequenced by immunoSEQ multiplex PCR, and TCRdb holds only the in-frame ones, with some missing. The data show approximately 150,000 clones, with approximately 87% seen just once and roughly 8% held by the top ten. The sequenced sample consisted of peripheral blood. Source of these receptors: a woman in her fifties or sixties with active or convalescent COVID-19.

The chain couples TRBV4-2 to TRBJ1-4, with TRBD1 as a possible D gene (6 bases). Trimming took off 0 bases at V and 5 bases at J, with 10 bases between the two ends. Germline CDR1 reads LGHNA; CDR2 reads YNFKEQ. The CDR3 loop spans 15 amino acids. The CDR3 nucleotides are TGTGCCAGCAGCCAAGAGACAGGTCGGAATGAAAAACTGTTTTTT. Its translation: CASSQETGRNEKLFF.

There are a few counts of this clone. This chain links TRBV18 with TRBJ1-2; 8 nucleotides align to TRBD1. The V and J ends lost 3 bases and 14 bases, in that order; junction bases with no gene match: 17. The CDR3 length is 15 residues. From germline, CDR1 is KGHSH and CDR2 LQKENI. The CDR3 sequence: CASSPQRTGKKLDTF. The CDR3 coding sequence is TGTGCCAGCTCACCCCAGAGGACAGGGAAGAAGCTAGATACCTTC.

The table lists this clone with a count of one. The chain recombines TRBV5-1 with TRBJ2-3; tentative D call: TRBD2 (6 bases). This CDR3 spans 14 amino acids. V shed 5 bases and J shed 6 bases, with 16 bases lying between them. In germline, CDR1 is SGHRS, CDR2 YFSETQ. CDR3 sequence: CASSFGTPSDTQYF. The CDR3 DNA follows: TGCGCCAGCAGTTTCGGGACTCCCTCGGATACGCAGTATTTT. The full variable domain, with the rest looked up from reference TRBV5-1 and TRBJ2-3, is KAGVTQTPRYLIKTRGQQVTLSCSPISGHRSVSWYQQTPGQGLQFLFEYFSETQRNKGNFPGRFSGRQFSNSRSEMNVSTLELGDSALYLCASSFGTPSDTQYFGPGTRLTVL.

The chain uses TRBV5-4 and TRBJ1-2; 8 nucleotides align to TRBD1. Germline CDR1 and CDR2: SGHNT and YYREEE (reference sequence). This CDR3 region has 13 residues. The ends lost 1 base at V and 8 bases at J; junction bases unmatched: 4. The CDR3, as DNA: TGTGCCAGCAGCTTGCCGGGACAGGCCGGCTACACCTTC. It is translated as CASSLPGQAGYTF.

The chain joins TRBV7-8 to TRBJ2-2, with a weak D call TRBD1 (6 bases). V gave up 0 bases and J gave up 0 bases, with 11 bases separating them. The CDR3 has 17 amino acids. Germline CDR1 and CDR2: SGHVS and FQNEAQ. The CDR3 region is CASSLAFGQTNTGELFF. The CDR3 DNA is TGTGCCAGCAGCTTAGCGTTTGGACAGACGAACACCGGGGAGCTGTTTTTT.

The chain recombines TRBV7-3 with TRBJ2-3, with 11 bases matching TRBD2. CDR1 and CDR2 (germline): SGHTA, FQGTGA. The CDR3 sequence is 14 residues long. Trimming at V came to 5 bases and at J to 6 bases, leaving 4 bases not matched to a gene. The CDR3 region is CASSPGTSGDTQYF. CDR3 nucleotide sequence: TGTGCCAGCAGCCCCGGGACTAGCGGTGATACGCAGTATTTT.

This clone was recorded a few times. The chain recombines TRBV13 with TRBJ1-2; D is perhaps TRBD1 (6 bases). Germline CDR1 and CDR2: PRHDT and FYEKMQ (reference sequence). The V end was cut by 7 bases, the J end by 1 base, with 22 bases between. The CDR3 is made up of 17 amino acids. Here the CDR3 reads CASIPTGLQELNYGYTF. The CDR3 DNA follows: TGTGCCAGCATCCCAACAGGGCTACAGGAGCTTAACTATGGCTACACCTTC.

The genes are TRBV10-3 and TRBJ2-1, with TRBD2 as a possible D gene (5 bases). The CDR3 contains 11 residues. CDR1 is ENHRY and CDR2 is SYGVKD in the germline V gene. With 4 bases removed from V and 10 bases from J, the gap between germline ends came to 8 bases. The CDR3 here is CAISVRAEQFF. Here the CDR3 DNA reads TGTGCCATCAGTGTGCGGGCGGAGCAGTTCTTC.

The chain recombines TRBV15 with TRBJ2-7, with TRBD1 as a possible D gene (6 bases). CDR1 LNHNV and CDR2 YYDKDF come from the germline V gene (reference sequence). Trimming cost V 6 bases and J 0 bases, with 12 bases left between them. This CDR3 comprises 14 residues. CDR3 sequence reads: CATRTGSNSYEQYF. The CDR3 DNA is TGTGCCACCAGAACAGGGTCTAACTCCTACGAGCAGTACTTC.

This chain uses TRBV28 with TRBJ2-3; tentatively, D is TRBD2 (5 bases). Germline assignment: CDR1 MDHEN and CDR2 SYDVKM. The CDR3 length is 14 residues. V was trimmed by 3 bases and J by 3 bases, leaving 10 bases between them. CDR3 sequence reads: CASSLGGGTDTQYF. The CDR3 nucleotides read TGTGCCAGCAGTTTGGGCGGCGGGACAGATACGCAGTATTTT. The full variable domain, in which reference TRBV28 and TRBJ2-3 provide the parts outside the CDR3, is DVKVTQSSRYLVKRTGEKVFLECVQDMDHENMFWYRQDPGLGLRLIYFSYDVKMKEKGDIPEGYSVSREKKERFSLILESASTNQTSMYLCASSLGGGTDTQYFGPGTRLTVL.

The chain carries TRBV7-2 and TRBJ1-2, with 7 bases aligning to TRBD1. V trimming: 0 bases; J trimming: 4 bases; junction bases outside the gene matches: 5. Germline V gives CDR1 SGHTA, CDR2 FQGNSA. This CDR3 region has 15 residues. CDR3 residues: CASSLAQGGSYGYTF. The DNA of the CDR3 is TGTGCCAGCAGCTTAGCCCAGGGGGGAAGCTATGGCTACACCTTC. Supplemented by reference TRBV7-2 and TRBJ1-2, the full variable domain reads GAGVSQSPSNKVTEKGKDVELRCDPISGHTALYWYRQSLGQGLEFLIYFQGNSAPDKSGLPSDRFSAERTGGSVSTLTIQRTQQEDSAVYLCASSLAQGGSYGYTFGSGTRLTVV.

J is TRBJ2-2 and V is TRBV5-4; maybe TRBD1 (6 bases). This CDR3 has 13 residues. V was shortened by 1 base and J by 6 bases, with 7 bases between the two germline ends. Germline V CDR1 and CDR2: SGHNT, YYREEE (reference sequence). Written as DNA, the CDR3 is TGTGCCAGCAGCTTGAGGACAGCCGGGGAGCTGTTTTTT. Translation: CASSLRTAGELFF.

The chain uses TRBV18 and TRBJ1-1, with D tentatively TRBD1 (5 bases). This CDR3 spans 17 amino acids. Trimming removed 1 base at V and 0 bases at J, with 15 bases between. CDR1 and CDR2 from the germline V gene are KGHSH and LQKENI. CDR3 in DNA: TGTGCCAGCTCACCACGGGGGGGGTCTCTATTGAACACTGAAGCTTTCTTT. Translated, it gives CASSPRGGSLLNTEAFF.

The genes are TRBV28 and TRBJ1-6; 10 bases map to TRBD1. The CDR3 loop spans 14 amino acids. V trimming: 7 bases; J trimming: 10 bases; junction bases outside the gene matches: 7. CDR1 MDHEN and CDR2 SYDVKM come from the germline V gene. The CDR3 nucleotides are TGTGCCAGCATCCTAGGACAGGGGGACTCACCCCTCCACTTT. As protein: CASILGQGDSPLHF.

This clone was seen a single time. The chain employs TRBV15 and TRBJ2-7; maybe TRBD1 (5 bases). The CDR3 sequence is 12 residues long. The germline V and J ends were trimmed by 5 bases and 3 bases, with 8 bases remaining between them. Germline V gives CDR1 LNHNV, CDR2 YYDKDF (reference sequence). CDR3 sequence (DNA): TGTGCCACCAGCCGCGACAGCTACGAGCAGTACTTC. As protein: CATSRDSYEQYF.

This clone has just one count. This chain uses TRBV6-5 with TRBJ1-6, with D possibly TRBD1 on 5 matching bases. Trimming removed 2 bases from V and 4 bases from J, with 9 bases in between. The CDR3 spans 15 residues. Germline V gene sequence: CDR1 MNHEY, CDR2 SVGAGI. The CDR3 DNA sequence: TGTGCCAGCAGTTACAGACAGCCTTATAATTCACCCCTCCACTTT. Protein sequence: CASSYRQPYNSPLHF.

This clone was seen just once. The genes are TRBV4-1 and TRBJ1-5; 8 bases align to TRBD1. J lost 4 bases, V lost 1 base, and 6 bases had no gene match. The CDR3 is 16 residues long. Per the germline V gene, CDR1 is MGHRA and CDR2 is YSYEKL. The DNA for the CDR3 is TGCGCCAGCAGCCAAGCCCGGACAGGGTGGAATCAGCCCCAGCATTTT. Its protein product is CASSQARTGWNQPQHF.

This chain uses TRBV3-1 (or the pseudogene TRBV3-2) with TRBJ2-1, with 7 bases aligning to TRBD2. This CDR3 has 19 residues. Germline V lookup: CDR1 LGHDT, CDR2 YNNKEL (reference sequence). The V segment lost 0 bases and the J segment 0 bases; nucleotides outside the gene matches: 11. CDR3 residues: CASSQDQLAGGSSYNEQFF. For the CDR3, the DNA is TGTGCCAGCAGCCAAGATCAATTAGCGGGTGGGAGCTCCTACAATGAGCAGTTCTTC.

The chain has TRBV29-1 and TRBJ2-5, with D tentatively TRBD1 (5 bases). V dropped 0 bases and J dropped 7 bases, with 12 bases sitting between them. Germline V lookup: CDR1 SQVTM, CDR2 ANQGSEA. The CDR3 consists of 13 residues. The CDR3: CSVEDHRTGTQYF. The CDR3 coding sequence is TGCAGCGTTGAAGATCACAGGACGGGGACCCAGTACTTC. Complete variable domain (other parts from reference TRBV29-1 and TRBJ2-5): SAVISQKPSRDICQRGTSLTIQCQVDSQVTMMFWYRQQPGQSLTLIATANQGSEATYESGFVIDKFPISRPNLTFSTLTVSNMSPEDSSIYLCSVEDHRTGTQYFGPGTRLLVL.

The V and J genes are TRBV28 and TRBJ2-7; D possibly corresponds to TRBD2 (6 bases). V dropped 6 bases and J dropped 2 bases, with 20 bases sitting between them. The CDR3 sequence is 16 residues long. From germline, CDR1 is MDHEN and CDR2 SYDVKM. This CDR3 reads CASSLRDLSPTYEQYF. The CDR3 bases are TGTGCCAGCAGCCTCCGGGACTTGAGCCCTACCTACGAGCAGTACTTC. Together with reference TRBV28 and TRBJ2-7, the CDR3 gives the full variable domain: DVKVTQSSRYLVKRTGEKVFLECVQDMDHENMFWYRQDPGLGLRLIYFSYDVKMKEKGDIPEGYSVSREKKERFSLILESASTNQTSMYLCASSLRDLSPTYEQYFGPGTRLTVT.

The chain couples TRBV5-4 to TRBJ2-1; 9 nucleotides agree with TRBD2. CDR1 SGHNT and CDR2 YYREEE come from the germline V gene (reference sequence). J lost 4 bases, V lost 1 base, and 6 bases had no gene match. The CDR3 is 16 residues long. CDR3 amino acids: CASSLLAGEIYNEQFF. CDR3 nucleotide sequence: TGTGCCAGCAGCTTGTTAGCGGGAGAAATTTACAATGAGCAGTTCTTC.

The J gene is TRBJ2-5, the V gene TRBV9; 7 bases line up with TRBD2. This CDR3 contains 15 residues. V lost 1 base, J lost 1 base, and 4 bases stayed unmatched. Germline lookup yields CDR1 SGDLS and CDR2 YYNGEE. As DNA, the CDR3 is TGTGCCAGCAGCGTAAGTCTAGCGGTCCAAGAGACCCAGTACTTC. It codes for CASSVSLAVQETQYF.

The V call is TRBV19, the J call TRBJ1-5; 7 nucleotides agree with TRBD1. CDR1 LNHDA and CDR2 SQIVND come from the germline V gene (reference sequence). The ends lost 4 bases at V and 6 bases at J; junction bases unmatched: 6. The CDR3 sequence is 14 residues long. CDR3 region: CASSSPTGIQPQHF. The CDR3 DNA sequence: TGTGCCAGTAGTAGCCCGACAGGGATTCAGCCCCAGCATTTT.

The chain couples TRBV7-8 to TRBJ1-2; D uncertain. The V end lost 1 base, the J end lost 1 base, and 7 bases lay between the germline ends. CDR3 length: 14 amino acids. Germline lookup yields CDR1 SGHVS and CDR2 FQNEAQ. The CDR3 nucleotides read TGTGCCAGCAGCTTAGTCCCAGATAACTATGGCTACACCTTC. This encodes CASSLVPDNYGYTF.

The CDR3 coding sequence is TGTGCCAGCAGTTACCAGGGGGCGAACACTGAAGCTTTCTTT. This codes for CASSYQGANTEAFF. The rearrangement links TRBV6-5 to TRBJ1-1; 8 bases match TRBD1. Germline CDR1 is MNHEY and CDR2 is SVGAGI. The V and J ends lost 2 bases and 1 base, in that order; junction bases with no gene match: 0. The length of the CDR3 is 14 residues.

V and J are TRBV19 and TRBJ1-5; TRBD1 aligns across 7 bases. Germline lookup yields CDR1 LNHDA and CDR2 SQIVND (reference sequence). The CDR3 sequence is 15 residues long. V shed 5 bases and J 7 bases; nucleotides not matched to a gene: 11. The CDR3 loop reads CASSLVGQGGQPQHF. Here the CDR3 DNA reads TGTGCCAGTAGTCTGGTGGGCCAGGGGGGACAGCCCCAGCATTTT.